The 15 T cell receptor beta chains given below trace back to one sample, sequenced in a study of T-cell reconstitution after alpha-beta-depleted transplantation in children. During its preparation, the TCRbeta library received unique molecular identifiers. TCRdb redid the calling of the PCR reads with MiXCR, one entry per CDR3 protein. This table holds about 900,000 distinct CDR3 sequences, roughly 29% found once. Specimen: PBMCs, mostly from graft donor cells, collected 360 days after TCRalphabeta/CD19-depleted stem cell transplant. These receptors were obtained from a boy in the first two years of life who had a stem cell transplant for SCID, so the T cells may come from the graft donor.

The gene calls are TRBV5-1 and TRBJ2-2, with 12 bases matching TRBD1. The J segment lost 2 bases and the V segment lost 4 bases, leaving 3 bases of the junction unmatched. This CDR3 has 16 residues. Germline V gene sequence: CDR1 SGHRS, CDR2 YFSETQ. The CDR3 is CASSTGQGANTGELFF. The CDR3 nucleotides read TGCGCCAGCAGCACGGGACAGGGGGCAAACACCGGGGAGCTGTTTTTT.

This clonotype was seen a handful of times. The chain combines TRBV12-3 or TRBV12-4 with TRBJ2-3, with D possibly TRBD1 on 5 matching bases. There are 14 residues in the CDR3. V was cut by 6 bases and J by 11 bases, with 21 bases left in between. CDR3 region: CASRPFGSDIVQYF. CDR3 DNA sequence: TGTGCCAGCAGGCCCTTCGGGTCGGACATCGTGCAGTATTTT.

The chain employs TRBV2 and TRBJ2-5; 11 nucleotides line up with TRBD2. Losses at the gene ends were 1 base for V and 2 bases for J; bases not matched to a gene: 6. Looked up from germline, CDR1 is SNHLY and CDR2 is FYNNEI. There are 17 residues in the CDR3. For the CDR3, the DNA is TGTGCCAGCAGTGAAGGAATATTAGCGGGGGGGCAAGAGACCCAGTACTTC. Amino acids: CASSEGILAGGQETQYF. The full variable domain, rest sourced from reference TRBV2 and TRBJ2-5, is EPEVTQTPSHQVTQMGQEVILRCVPISNHLYFYWYRQILGQKVEFLVSFYNNEISEKSEIFDDQFSVERPDGSNFTLKIRSTKLEDSAMYFCASSEGILAGGQETQYFGPGTRLLVL.

J is TRBJ2-7 and V is TRBV18; TRBD1 matches at 8 bases. CDR1 is KGHSH and CDR2 is LQKENI in the germline V gene. V was clipped by 3 bases and J by 2 bases; unmatched bases: 9. This CDR3 is built from 16 residues. CDR3 sequence reads: CASSPWATGDPYEQYF. The DNA for the CDR3 is TGTGCCAGCTCACCTTGGGCGACAGGGGACCCCTACGAGCAGTACTTC. The whole variable domain, remainder taken from reference TRBV18 and TRBJ2-7, is NAGVMQNPRHLVRRRGQEARLRCSPMKGHSHVYWYRQLPEEGLKFMVYLQKENIIDESGMPKERFSAEFPKEGPSILRIQQVVRGDSAAYFCASSPWATGDPYEQYFGPGTRLTVT.

The sample holds a few counts of this clonotype. The rearrangement links TRBV13 to TRBJ2-7; 7 bases are a match to TRBD1. The CDR3 is made up of 16 amino acids. After removal of 4 bases from V and 0 bases from J, the junction contained 9 bases not matched to a gene. Germline CDR1 and CDR2: PRHDT and FYEKMQ (reference sequence). This CDR3 is CASSSSWDRSSYEQYF. The CDR3 nucleotides read TGTGCCAGCAGCTCTTCGTGGGACAGAAGCTCCTACGAGCAGTACTTC.

This clonotype has just a few counts. Compared with germline, one end of the junction differs, possibly owing to a read error. This sequence joins TRBV10-2 and TRBJ2-7, with 9 bases matching TRBD1. Looked up from germline, CDR1 is WSHSY and CDR2 is SAAADI. The CDR3 totals 15 residues. The CDR3 loop reads CASIEAGTGSYEQYF. The CDR3 bases are TGCGCCAGCATTGAGGCCGGGACAGGGTCCTACGAGCAGTACTTC.

The CDR3 sequence: CASSYRQGPYGYTF. The DNA of the CDR3 is TGTGCCAGCAGCTACCGACAGGGCCCCTATGGCTACACCTTC. The chain is built from TRBV11-2 and TRBJ1-2; the match to TRBD1 covers 7 bases. Trimming cost V 4 bases and J 4 bases; bases outside gene matches: 6. The CDR3 loop spans 14 amino acids. Germline V gives CDR1 SGHAT, CDR2 FQNNGV.

DNA of the CDR3: TGTGCCAGCAGATCGCTAGCGGGGGGGCTTCGGCAGTACTTC. Its protein is CASRSLAGGLRQYF. The V gene is TRBV7-9, the J gene TRBJ2-7; 12 bases match TRBD2. Germline V gene lookup returns CDR1 SEHNR and CDR2 FQNEAQ (reference sequence). V shed 6 bases and J 9 bases; nucleotides not matched to a gene: 9. CDR3 length equals 14 residues. Using reference TRBV7-9 and TRBJ2-7 for the parts outside the CDR3, the full variable domain is DTGVSQNPRHKITKRGQNVTFRCDPISEHNRLYWYRQTLGQGPEFLTYFQNEAQLEKSRLLSDRFSAERPKGSFSTLEIQRTEQGDSAMYLCASRSLAGGLRQYFGPGTRLTVT.

V usage is TRBV5-1 and J usage is TRBJ2-7; D remains ambiguous. Germline CDR1 reads SGHRS; CDR2 reads YFSETQ. This CDR3 is built from 16 residues. V lost 0 bases and J lost 0, with 13 bases in between. This CDR3 reads CASSLGPKRTSYEQYF. CDR3 coding DNA: TGCGCCAGCAGCTTGGGCCCCAAGCGAACCTCCTACGAGCAGTACTTC.

This clonotype was counted a few times. The chain combines TRBV12-3 or TRBV12-4 with TRBJ1-1; possibly TRBD1 for D (5 bases). V was cut by 4 bases and J by 10 bases, with 13 bases left in between. The CDR3 is 12 residues long. CDR3 DNA: TGTGCCAGCAGTTCTGCAGGGTCGAGAGCTTTCTTT. Translation: CASSSAGSRAFF.

The chain couples TRBV5-1 to TRBJ2-1; D gene uncertain. Looked up from germline, CDR1 is SGHRS and CDR2 is YFSETQ. The V and J ends lost 3 bases and 8 bases respectively, with 18 bases between them. The CDR3 is 15 residues long. The CDR3 protein is CASSSQPRVEDEQFF. CDR3 sequence (DNA): TGCGCCAGCAGCTCGCAACCAAGGGTTGAGGATGAGCAGTTCTTC.

This clonotype came up a few times. This sequence joins TRBV7-9 and TRBJ1-1; 7 bases agree with TRBD1. This CDR3 is built from 15 residues. The V and J ends lost 8 bases and 0 bases, in that order; junction bases with no gene match: 9. CDR1 is SEHNR, CDR2 FQNEAQ, per germline (reference sequence). In nucleotides, the CDR3 is TGTGCCAGCCTAGACAGGGAAATAATGAACACTGAAGCTTTCTTT. Translated: CASLDREIMNTEAFF.

The V gene is TRBV6-5, the J gene TRBJ2-3; D might be TRBD1 (5 bases). The germline CDR1 and CDR2 sequences are MNHEY and SVGAGI. This CDR3 spans 15 amino acids. V lost 2 bases to trimming and J lost 2 bases, with 11 bases between them. The CDR3 loop is CASSYGHFNTDTQYF. CDR3 sequence (DNA): TGTGCCAGCAGTTACGGACATTTTAACACAGATACGCAGTATTTT.

The table lists this clonotype with a few counts. The chain links TRBV20-1 to TRBJ1-2, with D possibly matching TRBD1 (5 bases). The germline gives CDR1 DFQATT, CDR2 SNEGSKA (reference sequence). The CDR3 is made up of 15 amino acids. The V gene lost 0 bases and the J gene lost 8 bases, with 19 bases spanning the gap. The CDR3 protein is CSARDAGTSKEGYTF. CDR3 sequence (DNA): TGCAGTGCTAGAGACGCCGGGACTTCCAAGGAGGGCTACACCTTC.

The V gene is TRBV29-1, the J gene TRBJ1-5; D not resolved. Per the germline V gene, CDR1 is SQVTM and CDR2 is ANQGSEA. The CDR3 totals 13 residues. Trimming removed 7 bases at V and 7 bases at J, with 17 bases between. The CDR3 sequence is CSATTESDQPQHF. CDR3 nucleotides: TGCAGCGCAACGACGGAATCGGACCAGCCCCAGCATTTT.